Below, 20 T cell receptor beta chains from the same sample are listed, as sequenced in a study of CD8 T cells in ankylosing spondylitis. TCRdb fed the 5' RACE reads into MiXCR, producing one record per CDR3 protein. The sample has roughly 700,000 distinct CDR3 sequences, 19% seen once. Their recognized antigens are unknown. General study findings and limits: One TCR beta motif, made up of roughly 8 highly homologous variants, appeared characteristic of ankylosing spondylitis blood.

Sequences were obtained from blood, either unsorted or a sorted T cell fraction (not recorded which). Every receptor here comes from a male donor with ankylosing spondylitis.

The chain joins TRBV27 to TRBJ2-7; possibly TRBD1 or TRBD2 for D (6 bases each). Per germline, CDR1 MNHEY and CDR2 SMNVEV (reference sequence). The CDR3 runs 13 residues. With 2 bases removed from V and 8 bases from J, the gap between germline ends came to 13 bases. This CDR3 is CASSLGGPLQQYF. The CDR3 nucleotides are TGTGCCAGCAGTTTAGGGGGGCCCCTACAGCAGTACTTC.

This clonotype occurred a few times. The genes are TRBV19 and TRBJ2-1, with 8 bases lining up with TRBD2. The trim removed 4 bases at V and 9 bases at J, leaving 11 bases unmatched. CDR1 LNHDA and CDR2 SQIVND come from the germline V gene (reference sequence). The CDR3 length is 15 residues. In nucleotides, the CDR3 is TGTGCCAGTAGTAGCGGGAGGCCCCCAGTCAGTGAGCAGTTCTTC. It yields the protein CASSSGRPPVSEQFF.

A few counts support this clonotype. V usage is TRBV27 and J usage is TRBJ2-2; the D call may be TRBD1 or TRBD2 (5 bases each). The germline gives CDR1 MNHEY, CDR2 SMNVEV (reference sequence). Trimming removed 5 bases from V and 0 bases from J, with 13 bases in between. This CDR3 spans 16 amino acids. The CDR3 bases are TGTGCCAGCAGTCCCTTCAGGGAGACGAACACCGGGGAGCTGTTTTTT. Amino acid sequence: CASSPFRETNTGELFF.

The chain uses TRBV2 and TRBJ1-1; D is undetermined. CDR3 length equals 13 residues. Germline CDR1 SNHLY, CDR2 FYNNEI. The V end was cut by 6 bases, the J end by 8 bases, with 16 bases between. CDR3 loop: CASRRSGPREAFF. In DNA form, the CDR3 reads TGTGCCAGCAGGCGCTCCGGGCCCAGAGAAGCTTTCTTT.

The genes are TRBV10-3 and TRBJ2-5; 14 bases map to TRBD2. The CDR3 is 17 amino acids. CDR1 is ENHRY and CDR2 is SYGVKD in the germline V gene. V lost 3 bases to trimming and J lost 0 bases; unmatched junction nucleotides: 3. CDR3 in DNA: TGTGCCATCAGTGACCGGACTAGCGGGAGGTACCAAGAGACCCAGTACTTC. It translates to CAISDRTSGRYQETQYF.

A word on this clonotype: This may come from a read error, since a much larger clone is one base off. The CDR3 does not end in the conserved phenylalanine or tryptophan, so this is likely a read error. V gene TRBV29-1 combines with J gene TRBJ2-1; 8 nucleotides match TRBD2. CDR1 SQVTM and CDR2 ANQGSEA come from the germline V gene. J was trimmed by 4 bases and V by 1 base; bases with no gene match: 6. This CDR3 has 15 amino acids. The CDR3 region has the DNA TGCAGCGTTGAAGGGATCGGGGGGGGTTACAATGAGCAGTTCCTC. Its protein product is CSVEGIGGGYNEQFL.

The rearrangement links TRBV28 to TRBJ2-7; TRBD1 agrees at 7 bases. The CDR3 loop spans 13 amino acids. V gave up 4 bases and J gave up 4 bases; unmatched junction bases: 4. The germline CDR1 and CDR2 sequences are MDHEN and SYDVKM. Here the CDR3 reads CASSSGTVYEQYF. CDR3 nucleotides: TGTGCCAGCAGTTCCGGGACAGTTTACGAGCAGTACTTC.

This clonotype came up a few times. This CDR3 reads CASSRSGGSPNEQFF. CDR3 nucleotide sequence: TGTGCCAGCAGCCGCAGTGGCGGGAGTCCCAATGAGCAGTTCTTC. The V gene is TRBV3-1, the J gene TRBJ2-1; 7 positions agree with TRBD2. The germline CDR1 and CDR2 sequences are LGHDT and YNNKEL (reference sequence). With 4 bases clipped from V and 6 bases from J, the junction kept 9 bases outside the gene matches. The CDR3 extends over 15 amino acids.

At least ten counts were recorded for this clonotype. The rearrangement links TRBV11-2 to TRBJ2-4; TRBD1 matches at 8 bases. Trimming at V came to 7 bases and at J to 3 bases, leaving 5 bases not matched to a gene. This CDR3 has 14 amino acids. Germline CDR1 and CDR2: SGHAT and FQNNGV. The CDR3 protein is CASNPGTGKNIQYF. For the CDR3, the DNA is TGTGCCAGCAACCCCGGGACAGGCAAAAACATTCAGTACTTC. The full variable domain, in which reference TRBV11-2 and TRBJ2-4 provide the parts outside the CDR3, is EAGVAQSPRYKIIEKRQSVAFWCNPISGHATLYWYQQILGQGPKLLIQFQNNGVVDDSQLPKDRFSAERLKGVDSTLKIQPAKLEDSAVYLCASNPGTGKNIQYFGAGTRLSVL.

This clonotype was observed a handful of times. The rearrangement joins TRBV20-1 to TRBJ2-5, with D uncertain. V shed 3 bases and J shed 0 bases, with 14 bases lying between them. The CDR3 is 15 amino acids. Germline V gene data show CDR1 as DFQATT and CDR2 as SNEGSKA (reference sequence). For the CDR3, the DNA is TGCAGTGCTAGCCGCTGGACCAGGCACCAAGAGACCCAGTACTTC. Translating gives CSASRWTRHQETQYF.

The J gene is TRBJ1-6, the V gene TRBV5-1, with 9 bases fitting TRBD1. Trimming took 0 bases from V and 0 from J; bases not matched to a gene: 4. The CDR3 sequence is 18 residues long. CDR1 and CDR2 from the germline V gene are SGHRS and YFSETQ. DNA for the CDR3: TGCGCCAGCAGCTTGGGACAGGGGGACAGCTCCTATAATTCACCCCTCCACTTT. It encodes CASSLGQGDSSYNSPLHF.

DNA for the CDR3: TGTGCCAGCAGCCCCCGCAGCGTGGTTACAGATACGCAGTATTTT. It yields the protein CASSPRSVVTDTQYF. V gene TRBV12-3 or TRBV12-4 combines with J gene TRBJ2-3; D gene unclear. The CDR3 extends over 15 amino acids. The V gene lost 6 bases and the J gene lost 3 bases, with 16 bases spanning the gap.

CDR3 coding DNA: TGCAGTGCTAGAGATCGACCTGGGGCCTACGAGCAGTACTTC. This translates into CSARDRPGAYEQYF. The gene calls are TRBV20-1 and TRBJ2-7; unclear D gene. V shed 0 bases and J shed 2 bases, with 11 bases lying between them. The germline gives CDR1 DFQATT, CDR2 SNEGSKA (reference sequence). CDR3 length: 14 residues.

The genes are TRBV20-1 and TRBJ2-1; D may be TRBD2 (7 bases). This CDR3 has 15 amino acids. Trimming cost V 0 bases and J 3 bases, with 12 bases left between them. CDR1 DFQATT and CDR2 SNEGSKA come from the germline V gene (reference sequence). The CDR3 region is CSARDVRGGYNEQFF. Here the CDR3 DNA reads TGCAGTGCTAGAGACGTGAGGGGGGGCTACAATGAGCAGTTCTTC.

V is TRBV7-2 and J is TRBJ2-3, with 12 nucleotides matching TRBD2. Germline V CDR1 and CDR2: SGHTA, FQGNSA. CDR3 size: 15 residues. V lost 4 bases to trimming and J lost 4 bases; unmatched junction nucleotides: 3. This chain's CDR3 is CASSSRLAGADTQYF. The CDR3 nucleotides read TGTGCCAGCAGCTCCAGACTAGCGGGAGCAGATACGCAGTATTTT.

This clonotype was counted only a few times. The chain joins TRBV19 to TRBJ2-7, with D perhaps TRBD1 (7 bases). Germline V gene lookup returns CDR1 LNHDA and CDR2 SQIVND (reference sequence). This CDR3 contains 14 residues. Trimming took off 4 bases at V and 4 bases at J, with 14 bases between the two ends. Written as DNA, the CDR3 is TGTGCCAGTAGTAATAGCAGGGGGAGGTACGAGCAGTACTTC. It specifies CASSNSRGRYEQYF. The full variable domain, its missing parts supplied by reference TRBV19 and TRBJ2-7, is DGGITQSPKYLFRKEGQNVTLSCEQNLNHDAMYWYRQDPGQGLRLIYYSQIVNDFQKGDIAEGYSVSREKKESFPLTVTSAQKNPTAFYLCASSNSRGRYEQYFGPGTRLTVT.

This clonotype was observed a few times. The chain employs TRBV6-1 and TRBJ1-5; 8 bases map to TRBD1. Germline trimming cut 6 bases from V and 5 bases from J; bases unmatched to any gene: 12. The CDR3 contains 16 residues. The germline gives CDR1 MNHNS, CDR2 SASEGT. The CDR3 here is CASRPHQDRVYQPQHF. The CDR3 DNA sequence: TGTGCCAGCAGGCCCCACCAGGACAGGGTATATCAGCCCCAGCATTTT.

V usage is TRBV20-1 and J usage is TRBJ2-3; 8 bases map to TRBD2. Germline V lookup: CDR1 DFQATT, CDR2 SNEGSKA (reference sequence). V was pared by 1 base and J by 7 bases, with 13 bases of the junction left unmatched. The CDR3 spans 16 residues. Here the CDR3 DNA reads TGCAGTGCTAGAGTTGGTCGTCTAGCGGGTATAAATACGCAGTATTTT. Translated, it gives CSARVGRLAGINTQYF.

CDR3 in amino acids: CASRFLSRGSRNTEAFF. The CDR3 DNA reads TGTGCCAGCAGGTTTCTTAGCAGGGGGTCAAGGAACACTGAAGCTTTCTTT. The V gene is TRBV6-2 or TRBV6-3, the J gene TRBJ1-1; 7 nucleotides agree with TRBD1. Germline CDR1 reads MNHEY; CDR2 reads SVGEGT. With 6 bases clipped from V and 1 base from J, the junction kept 14 bases outside the gene matches. This CDR3 comprises 17 residues.

The table lists this clonotype with a few counts. This chain joins TRBV11-1 and TRBJ2-7; possibly TRBD1 or TRBD2 for D (5 bases each). CDR1 and CDR2 from the germline V gene are SGHAT and FQDESV (reference sequence). V lost 5 bases to trimming and J lost 4 bases, with 18 bases between them. The CDR3 consists of 15 residues. This chain's CDR3 is CASSPRGDGLYEQYF. DNA of the CDR3: TGTGCCAGCAGCCCGAGAGGGGACGGACTGTACGAGCAGTACTTC. Full variable domain (rest looked up from reference TRBV11-1 and TRBJ2-7): EAEVAQSPRYKITEKSQAVAFWCDPISGHATLYWYRQILGQGPELLVQFQDESVVDDSQLPKDRFSAERLKGVDSTLKIQPAELGDSAMYLCASSPRGDGLYEQYFGPGTRLTVT.